Shown below are 15 T cell receptor beta chains from a single sample sequenced in a study of CD8 T cells in Susac syndrome. Random-hexamer reverse transcription was applied to roughly 0.5 to 1 ug RNA. MiXCR, run by TCRdb on the immunoSEQ multiplex PCR reads, gives a single entry per CDR3 protein. The sample contains 300,000 or so distinct CDR3 sequences, about 91% of which appear only once. The sample taken for sequencing was CD4+ T cells from PBMCs. These receptors originate from a human donor with multiple sclerosis.

This clonotype was found once. The chain links TRBV5-4 to TRBJ2-2, with D tentatively TRBD1 or TRBD2 (6 bases each). The CDR3 has 15 residues. Trimming took 3 bases from V and 6 from J, leaving 15 bases between them. Looked up from germline, CDR1 is SGHNT and CDR2 is YYREEE (reference sequence). CDR3 nucleotides: TGTGCCAGCAGCTCCGGGCCAAGGGGGGCCGGGGAGCTGTTTTTT. Translation: CASSSGPRGAGELFF.

V usage is TRBV7-9 and J usage is TRBJ2-1; D call uncertain. This CDR3 comprises 14 residues. The germline gives CDR1 SEHNR, CDR2 FQNEAQ (reference sequence). The V gene lost 4 bases and the J gene lost 0 bases, with 7 bases spanning the gap. The CDR3 DNA is TGTGCCAGCAGCTGGGCGAACTCCTACAATGAGCAGTTCTTC. It codes for CASSWANSYNEQFF.

The chain combines TRBV10-3 with TRBJ1-6; 7 bases are a match to TRBD1. Germline loops: CDR1 ENHRY, CDR2 SYGVKD. This CDR3 has 15 residues. V dropped 1 base and J dropped 7; count of bases not matched to a gene: 4. The CDR3 sequence is CAISEFGTENSPLHF. CDR3 bases: TGTGCCATCAGTGAGTTTGGGACAGAGAATTCACCCCTCCACTTT.

The chain is built from TRBV27 and TRBJ2-4; either TRBD1 or TRBD2 may fit D (5 bases each). Per germline, CDR1 MNHEY and CDR2 SMNVEV (reference sequence). This CDR3 has 15 residues. The ends were cut back, 7 bases at V and 4 bases at J, with 17 bases in the middle. The CDR3 coding sequence is TGTGCCAGCACCCTACGGGGCTGGGAGAAAAACATTCAGTACTTC. Its protein product is CASTLRGWEKNIQYF.

The chain links TRBV12-3 or TRBV12-4 to TRBJ2-5; D might be TRBD1 or TRBD2, each matching 7 bases. The ends were cut back, 7 bases at V and 5 bases at J, with 14 bases in the middle. This CDR3 spans 13 amino acids. CDR3 nucleotide sequence: TGTGCCAGCATGGGAGGGGGCAGGGAGACCCAGTACTTC. It encodes CASMGGGRETQYF.

The chain carries TRBV12-5 and TRBJ2-2; 9 positions agree with TRBD2. V lost 1 base and J lost 3; bases outside the gene matches: 6. Germline CDR1 is LGHNT and CDR2 is FRNRAP. The CDR3 runs to 17 residues. This CDR3 is CASGLGSGRGDTGELFF. CDR3 nucleotide sequence: TGTGCTAGTGGTTTGGGTAGCGGGAGAGGGGACACCGGGGAGCTGTTTTTT.

This rearrangement joins TRBV3-1 to TRBJ2-7; D gene unclear. V was pared by 2 bases and J by 5 bases, with 10 bases between. The germline V gene has CDR1 LGHDT and CDR2 YNNKEL (reference sequence). This CDR3 comprises 13 residues. The CDR3 DNA is TGTGCCAGCAGCCAACCCCCGGCTGACGAGCAGTACTTC. This sequence encodes CASSQPPADEQYF.

The gene calls are TRBV20-1 and TRBJ1-5; D perhaps matches TRBD1 (6 bases). CDR1 and CDR2 from the germline V gene are DFQATT and SNEGSKA (reference sequence). The CDR3 covers 13 residues. V lost 2 bases and J lost 6, with 11 bases in between. The CDR3 spells CSARNVRGQPQHF. CDR3 DNA: TGCAGTGCTAGAAACGTCAGGGGTCAGCCCCAGCATTTT.

The chain is built from TRBV18 and TRBJ1-2, with TRBD1 identical over 7 bases. V was clipped by 3 bases and J by 4 bases; unmatched bases: 5. This CDR3 is built from 14 residues. Germline CDR1 KGHSH, CDR2 LQKENI. The CDR3 nucleotides read TGTGCCAGCTCACCTGAGACAGGGAGCTATGGCTACACCTTC. Its protein product is CASSPETGSYGYTF.

The chain employs TRBV5-1 and TRBJ2-2, with D uncertain. Trimming left V 0 bases short and J 10 bases short, with 7 bases between. Per germline, CDR1 SGHRS and CDR2 YFSETQ. The CDR3 is 12 amino acids. The chain's CDR3 is CASSLDSAELFF. The CDR3 DNA reads TGCGCCAGCAGCTTGGACTCCGCGGAGCTGTTTTTT.

The rearrangement joins TRBV9 to TRBJ2-1; 10 positions match TRBD2. Trimming cost V 0 bases and J 9 bases; bases outside gene matches: 6. The CDR3 spans 15 residues. The germline gives CDR1 SGDLS, CDR2 YYNGEE. CDR3 coding DNA: TGTGCCAGCAGCGTAGATATTAGCGGGAGGTTTGAGCAGTTCTTC. Its translation: CASSVDISGRFEQFF.

V gene TRBV7-9 combines with J gene TRBJ2-7; the D gene is possibly TRBD1 (5 bases). V gave up 3 bases and J gave up 3 bases, with 9 bases separating them. The germline gives CDR1 SEHNR, CDR2 FQNEAQ (reference sequence). The CDR3 loop spans 13 amino acids. The CDR3 DNA sequence: TGTGCCAGCAGCTTTTTCACAGGCTACGAGCAGTACTTC. Translated: CASSFFTGYEQYF.

The chain uses TRBV7-2 and TRBJ2-3; 9 positions agree with TRBD2. With V trimmed by 1 base and J by 5 bases, 7 bases remained unmatched. The length of the CDR3 is 16 residues. Per germline, CDR1 SGHTA and CDR2 FQGNSA. The CDR3 bases are TGTGCCAGCAGCTTAGGGCCTAGCGGGACGGTAGATACGCAGTATTTT. It translates to CASSLGPSGTVDTQYF.

The rearrangement uses TRBV6-1 and TRBJ2-1, with D maybe TRBD2 (5 bases). V was trimmed by 6 bases and J by 5 bases, leaving 20 bases between them. CDR1 and CDR2 from the germline V gene are MNHNS and SASEGT. This CDR3 is built from 16 residues. The CDR3 DNA reads TGTGCCAGCAGCCGTACTAGGACCCTACAACACAATGAGCAGTTCTTC. Its translation is CASSRTRTLQHNEQFF.

V is TRBV7-8 and J is TRBJ1-4, with D unclear. Germline CDR1 and CDR2: SGHVS and FQNEAQ. The CDR3 is made up of 16 amino acids. The V and J ends lost 3 bases and 1 base respectively, with 12 bases between them. CDR3 coding DNA: TGTGCCAGCAGCTTCGCCGCTAGCGTAACTAATGAAAAACTGTTTTTT. As protein: CASSFAASVTNEKLFF.